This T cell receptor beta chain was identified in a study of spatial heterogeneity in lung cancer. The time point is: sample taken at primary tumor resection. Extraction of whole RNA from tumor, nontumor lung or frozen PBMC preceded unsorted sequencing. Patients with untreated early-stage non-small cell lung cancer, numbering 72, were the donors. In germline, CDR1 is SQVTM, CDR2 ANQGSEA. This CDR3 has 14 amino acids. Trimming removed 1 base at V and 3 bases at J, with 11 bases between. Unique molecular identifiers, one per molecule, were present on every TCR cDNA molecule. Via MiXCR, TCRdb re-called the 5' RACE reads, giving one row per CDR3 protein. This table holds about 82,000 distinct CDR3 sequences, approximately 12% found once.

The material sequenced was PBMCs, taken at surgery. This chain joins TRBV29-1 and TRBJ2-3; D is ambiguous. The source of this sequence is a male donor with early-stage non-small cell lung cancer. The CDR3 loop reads CSVEGVPGTDTQYF. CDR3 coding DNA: TGCAGCGTTGAAGGAGTTCCCGGGACAGATACGCAGTATTTT.